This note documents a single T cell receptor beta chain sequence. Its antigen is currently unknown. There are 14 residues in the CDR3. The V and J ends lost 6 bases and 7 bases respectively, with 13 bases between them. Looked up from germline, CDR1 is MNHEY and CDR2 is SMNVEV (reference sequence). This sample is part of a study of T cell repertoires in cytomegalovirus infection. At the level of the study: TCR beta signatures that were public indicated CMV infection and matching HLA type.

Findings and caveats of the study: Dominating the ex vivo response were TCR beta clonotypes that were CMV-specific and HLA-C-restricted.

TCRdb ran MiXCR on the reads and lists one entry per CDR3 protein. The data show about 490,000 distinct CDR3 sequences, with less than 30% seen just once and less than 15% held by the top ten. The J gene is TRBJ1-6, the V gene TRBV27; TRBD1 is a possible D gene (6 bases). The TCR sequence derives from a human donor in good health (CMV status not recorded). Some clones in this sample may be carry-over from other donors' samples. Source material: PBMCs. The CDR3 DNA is TGTGCCAGCAGACGGACAGCAGAGAATTCACCCCTCCACTTT. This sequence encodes CASRRTAENSPLHF.